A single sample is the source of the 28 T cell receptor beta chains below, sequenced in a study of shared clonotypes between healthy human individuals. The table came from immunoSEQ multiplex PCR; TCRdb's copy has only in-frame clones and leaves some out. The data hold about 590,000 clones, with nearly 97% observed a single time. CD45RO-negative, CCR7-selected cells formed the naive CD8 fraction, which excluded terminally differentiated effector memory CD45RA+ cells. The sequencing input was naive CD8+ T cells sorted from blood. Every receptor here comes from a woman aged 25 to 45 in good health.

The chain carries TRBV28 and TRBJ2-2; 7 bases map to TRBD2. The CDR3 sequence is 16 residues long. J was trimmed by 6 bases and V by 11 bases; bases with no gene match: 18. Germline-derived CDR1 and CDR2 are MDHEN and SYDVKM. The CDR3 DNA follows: TGTGCCGTAATAAGCGGGACGGAAAACGGGTCCGGGGAGCTGTTTTTT. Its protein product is CAVISGTENGSGELFF.

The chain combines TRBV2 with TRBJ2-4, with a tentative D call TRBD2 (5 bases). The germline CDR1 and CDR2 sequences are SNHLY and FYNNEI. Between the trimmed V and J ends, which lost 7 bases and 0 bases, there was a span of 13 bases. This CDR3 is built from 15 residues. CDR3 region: CASTEGRIAKNIQYF. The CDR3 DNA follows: TGTGCCAGCACCGAGGGAAGAATAGCCAAAAACATTCAGTACTTC.

For the CDR3, the DNA is TGCGCCAGCAGCCAAGTGCTCCTCGGCTACGAGCAGTACTTC. Translating it yields CASSQVLLGYEQYF. The chain recombines TRBV4-1 with TRBJ2-7, with D hard to call. The germline V gene has CDR1 MGHRA and CDR2 YSYEKL. The CDR3 covers 14 residues. V lost 1 base and J 3 bases, leaving 10 bases between the germline ends.

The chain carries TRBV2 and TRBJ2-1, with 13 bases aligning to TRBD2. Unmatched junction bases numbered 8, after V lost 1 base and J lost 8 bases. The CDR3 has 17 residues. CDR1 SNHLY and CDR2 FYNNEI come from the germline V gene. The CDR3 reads CASSEGLAGGRGDEQFF. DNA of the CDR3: TGTGCCAGCAGTGAAGGACTAGCGGGAGGTCGTGGGGATGAGCAGTTCTTC.

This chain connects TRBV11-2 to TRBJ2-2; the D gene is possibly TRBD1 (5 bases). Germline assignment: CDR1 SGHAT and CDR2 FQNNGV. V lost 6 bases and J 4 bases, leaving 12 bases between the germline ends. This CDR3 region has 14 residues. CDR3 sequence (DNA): TGTGCCAGCAGTAGGACACTTACCACCGGGGAGCTGTTTTTT. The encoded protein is CASSRTLTTGELFF. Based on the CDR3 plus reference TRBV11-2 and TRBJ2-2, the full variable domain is EAGVAQSPRYKIIEKRQSVAFWCNPISGHATLYWYQQILGQGPKLLIQFQNNGVVDDSQLPKDRFSAERLKGVDSTLKIQPAKLEDSAVYLCASSRTLTTGELFFGEGSRLTVL.

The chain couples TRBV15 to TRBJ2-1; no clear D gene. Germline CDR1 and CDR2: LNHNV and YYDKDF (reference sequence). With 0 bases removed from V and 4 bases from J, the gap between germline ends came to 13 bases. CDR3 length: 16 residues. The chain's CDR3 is CATSRDGTQLYNEQFF. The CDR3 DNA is TGTGCCACCAGCAGAGATGGTACTCAACTATACAATGAGCAGTTCTTC.

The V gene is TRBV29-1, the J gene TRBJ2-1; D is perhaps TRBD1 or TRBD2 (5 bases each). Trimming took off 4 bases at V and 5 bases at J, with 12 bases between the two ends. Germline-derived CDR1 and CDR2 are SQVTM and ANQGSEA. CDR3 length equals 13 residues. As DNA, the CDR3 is TGCAGCGTTGTGGGGACGTCTGACAATGAGCAGTTCTTC. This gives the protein CSVVGTSDNEQFF.

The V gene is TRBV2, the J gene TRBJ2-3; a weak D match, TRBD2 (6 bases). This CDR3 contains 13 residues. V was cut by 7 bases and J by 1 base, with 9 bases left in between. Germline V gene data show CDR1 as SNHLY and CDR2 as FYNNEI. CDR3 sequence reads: CASISSGTDTQYF. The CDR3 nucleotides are TGTGCCAGCATCTCTAGCGGCACAGATACGCAGTATTTT.

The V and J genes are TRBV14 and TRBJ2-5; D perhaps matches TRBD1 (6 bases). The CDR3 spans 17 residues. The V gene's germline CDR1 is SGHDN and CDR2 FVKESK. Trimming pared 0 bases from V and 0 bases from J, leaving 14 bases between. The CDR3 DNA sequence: TGTGCCAGCAGCCAAGATCTTATCGGACAGTACCAAGAGACCCAGTACTTC. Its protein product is CASSQDLIGQYQETQYF. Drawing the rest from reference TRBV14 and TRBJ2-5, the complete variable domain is EAGVTQFPSHSVIEKGQTVTLRCDPISGHDNLYWYRRVMGKEIKFLLHFVKESKQDESGMPNNRFLAERTGGTYSTLKVQPAELEDSGVYFCASSQDLIGQYQETQYFGPGTRLLVL.

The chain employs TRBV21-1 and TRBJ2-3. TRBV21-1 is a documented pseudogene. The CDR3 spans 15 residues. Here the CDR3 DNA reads TGTGCCAGCAGCAAAGTTCGGCCAAGCACACGTACGCAGTATTTT. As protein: CASSKVRPSTRTQYF.

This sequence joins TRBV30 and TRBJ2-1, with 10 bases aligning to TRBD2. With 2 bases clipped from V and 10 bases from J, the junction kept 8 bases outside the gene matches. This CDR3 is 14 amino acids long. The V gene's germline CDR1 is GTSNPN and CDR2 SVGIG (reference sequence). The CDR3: CAWSQDPSGSEQFF. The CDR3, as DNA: TGTGCCTGGAGTCAAGATCCTAGCGGGAGCGAGCAGTTCTTC.

This CDR3 is CASSSRDRGFGELFF. DNA for the CDR3: TGTGCCAGCAGTTCCAGGGACAGGGGATTCGGGGAGCTGTTTTTT. The chain carries TRBV27 and TRBJ2-2; 10 bases match TRBD1. Germline values: CDR1 MNHEY, CDR2 SMNVEV (reference sequence). V trimming: 4 bases; J trimming: 7 bases; junction bases outside the gene matches: 6. The CDR3 loop spans 15 amino acids.

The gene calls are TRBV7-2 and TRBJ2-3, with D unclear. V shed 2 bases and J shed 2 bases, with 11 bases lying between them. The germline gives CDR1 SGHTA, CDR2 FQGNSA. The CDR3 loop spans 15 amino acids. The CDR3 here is CASSLYLVHTDTQYF. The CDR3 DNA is TGTGCCAGCAGCTTATACCTAGTTCACACAGATACGCAGTATTTT.

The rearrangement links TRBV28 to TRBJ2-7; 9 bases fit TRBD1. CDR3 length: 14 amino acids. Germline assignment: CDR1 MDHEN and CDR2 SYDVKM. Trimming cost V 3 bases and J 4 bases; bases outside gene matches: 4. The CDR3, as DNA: TGTGCCAGCAGTTTTGGGACAGGGTGGTACGAGCAGTACTTC. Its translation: CASSFGTGWYEQYF.

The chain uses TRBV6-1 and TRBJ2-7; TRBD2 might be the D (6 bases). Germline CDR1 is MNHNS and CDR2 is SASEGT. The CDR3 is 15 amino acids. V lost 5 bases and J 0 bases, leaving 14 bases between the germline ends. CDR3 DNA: TGTGCCAGCAGTAAGGACTATGAAAGCTCCTACGAGCAGTACTTC. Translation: CASSKDYESSYEQYF.

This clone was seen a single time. The chain's CDR3 is CATIDRGGGELFF. CDR3 bases: TGTGCCACCATCGACAGGGGCGGCGGGGAGCTGTTTTTT. The chain employs TRBV28 and TRBJ2-2, with 8 bases fitting TRBD1. V lost 10 bases and J lost 7; bases outside the gene matches: 8. Germline CDR1 and CDR2: MDHEN and SYDVKM. This CDR3 region has 13 residues.

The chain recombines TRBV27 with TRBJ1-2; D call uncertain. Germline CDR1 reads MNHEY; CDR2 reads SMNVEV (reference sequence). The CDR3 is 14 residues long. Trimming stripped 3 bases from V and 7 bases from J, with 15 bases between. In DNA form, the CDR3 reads TGTGCCAGCAGTTTGGACGGGCGTCGTTCTGGCTACACCTTC. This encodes CASSLDGRRSGYTF.

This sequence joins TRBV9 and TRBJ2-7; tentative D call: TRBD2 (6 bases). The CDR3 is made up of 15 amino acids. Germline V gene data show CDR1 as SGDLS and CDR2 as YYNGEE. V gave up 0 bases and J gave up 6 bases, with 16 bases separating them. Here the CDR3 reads CASSVDGSPLGEQYF. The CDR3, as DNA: TGTGCCAGCAGCGTAGACGGGAGCCCCTTGGGCGAGCAGTACTTC.

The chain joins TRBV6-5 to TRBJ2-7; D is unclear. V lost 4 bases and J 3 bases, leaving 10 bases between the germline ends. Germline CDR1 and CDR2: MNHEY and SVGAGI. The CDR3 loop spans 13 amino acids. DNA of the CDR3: TGTGCCAGCAGTTCAAATCCCCTCTACGAGCAGTACTTC. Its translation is CASSSNPLYEQYF.

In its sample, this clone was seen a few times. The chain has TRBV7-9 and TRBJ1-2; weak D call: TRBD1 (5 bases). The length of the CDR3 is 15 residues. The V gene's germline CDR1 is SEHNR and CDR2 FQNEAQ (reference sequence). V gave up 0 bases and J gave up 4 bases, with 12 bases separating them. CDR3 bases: TGTGCCAGCAGCTTAGCAGGGGCCGAGCTCTATGGCTACACCTTC. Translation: CASSLAGAELYGYTF.

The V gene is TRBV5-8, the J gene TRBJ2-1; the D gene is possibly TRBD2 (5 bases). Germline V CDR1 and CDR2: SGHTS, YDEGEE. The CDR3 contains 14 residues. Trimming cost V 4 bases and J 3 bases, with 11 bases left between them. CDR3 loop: CASSGSPDYNEQFF. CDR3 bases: TGTGCCAGCAGCGGGAGTCCCGACTACAATGAGCAGTTCTTC.

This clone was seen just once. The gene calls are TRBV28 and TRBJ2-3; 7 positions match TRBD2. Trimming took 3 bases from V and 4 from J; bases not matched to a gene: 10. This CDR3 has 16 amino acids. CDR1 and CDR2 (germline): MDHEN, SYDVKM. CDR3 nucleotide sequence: TGTGCCAGCAGTTTGGGTAGCGGGTCCCTCGCAGATACGCAGTATTTT. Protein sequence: CASSLGSGSLADTQYF.

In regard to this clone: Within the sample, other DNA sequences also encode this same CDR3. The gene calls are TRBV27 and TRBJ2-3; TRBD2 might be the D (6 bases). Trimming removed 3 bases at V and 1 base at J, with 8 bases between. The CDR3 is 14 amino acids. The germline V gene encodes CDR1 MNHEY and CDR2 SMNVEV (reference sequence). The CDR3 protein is CASSFGGGTDTQYF. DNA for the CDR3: TGTGCCAGCAGTTTTGGAGGGGGCACAGATACGCAGTATTTT.

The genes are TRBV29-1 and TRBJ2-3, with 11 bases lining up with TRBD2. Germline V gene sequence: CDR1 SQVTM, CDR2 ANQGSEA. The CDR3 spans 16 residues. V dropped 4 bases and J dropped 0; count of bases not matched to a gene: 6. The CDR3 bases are TGCAGCGTTGGTATGAGGACTAGCGGGAGCACAGATACGCAGTATTTT. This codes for CSVGMRTSGSTDTQYF.

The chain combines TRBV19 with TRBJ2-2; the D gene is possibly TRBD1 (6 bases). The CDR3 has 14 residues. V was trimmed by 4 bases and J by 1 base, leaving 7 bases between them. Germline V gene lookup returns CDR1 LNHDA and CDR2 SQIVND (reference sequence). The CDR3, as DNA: TGTGCCAGTAGTAGGGGACAGAACACCGGGGAGCTGTTTTTT. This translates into CASSRGQNTGELFF.

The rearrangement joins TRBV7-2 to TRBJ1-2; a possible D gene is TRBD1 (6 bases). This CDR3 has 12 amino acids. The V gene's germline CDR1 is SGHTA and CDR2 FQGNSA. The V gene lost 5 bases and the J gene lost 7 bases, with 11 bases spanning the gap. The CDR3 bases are TGTGCCAGCAGCGGACAGCTAGCTGGCTACACCTTC. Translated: CASSGQLAGYTF.

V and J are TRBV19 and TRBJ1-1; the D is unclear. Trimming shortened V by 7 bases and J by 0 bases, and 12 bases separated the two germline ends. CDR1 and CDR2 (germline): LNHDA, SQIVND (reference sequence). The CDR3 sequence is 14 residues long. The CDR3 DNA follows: TGTGCCAGTACCCTAACGGGCATGAACACTGAAGCTTTCTTT. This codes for CASTLTGMNTEAFF.

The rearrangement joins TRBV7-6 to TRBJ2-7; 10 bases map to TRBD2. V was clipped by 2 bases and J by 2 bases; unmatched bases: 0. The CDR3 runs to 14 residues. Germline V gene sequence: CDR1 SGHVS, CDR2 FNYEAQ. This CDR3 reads CASSLTSGAYEQYF. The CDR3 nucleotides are TGTGCCAGCAGCTTAACTAGCGGGGCCTACGAGCAGTACTTC.